A selection of T cell receptor beta chains follows, all from one sample in a study of cytomegalovirus exposure and HLA in healthy donors. Some clones are missing from TCRdb's copy, which holds only in-frame ones; the method was immunoSEQ multiplex PCR. The repertoire holds roughly 110,000 clones, approximately 60% seen once, with about 2.2% in the top ten. The sample comprised PBMCs. Source of these receptors: a young woman in good health and CMV-seronegative. Both conserved end residues are trimmed from each CDR3.

ASSYSSRQDNEKLF	TRBJ1-4	TRBV6-5
ARRRGTGELF	TRBJ2-2	TRBV25-1
ASSLLRNPGELF	TRBJ2-2	TRBV28
ASSLEGSRGGEQF	TRBJ2-1	TRBV7-8
ASSNLAEYNEQF	TRBJ2-1	TRBV6-5
ASGSWDRGETQY	TRBJ2-5	TRBV27
ASSVGGRNGYT	TRBJ1-2	TRBV9
ATSRGRGTAYGYT	TRBJ1-2	TRBV15
ASKLAGGSDEQF	TRBJ2-1	TRBV6-5
ASRGAGGPIQY	TRBJ2-4	TRBV6-5
ASSYSGTELPGELF	TRBJ2-2	TRBV6-6
ASSARLADSYEQY	TRBJ2-7	TRBV7-9
AWSPGTSSTDTQY	TRBJ2-3	TRBV30
ASSFAGAGQPQH	TRBJ1-5	TRBV28
ASSGLTLARNSPLH	TRBJ1-6	TRBV2
ASSPSQGNYGYT	TRBJ1-2	TRBV18
ASTADRVATGELF	TRBJ2-2	TRBV7-9
ASSDIGEGGTEAF	TRBJ1-1	TRBV2
ASSLTGGVTGELF	TRBJ2-2	TRBV5-4
SVGGSGAQY	TRBJ2-3	TRBV20-1
ASYRGDQPQH	TRBJ1-5	TRBV28